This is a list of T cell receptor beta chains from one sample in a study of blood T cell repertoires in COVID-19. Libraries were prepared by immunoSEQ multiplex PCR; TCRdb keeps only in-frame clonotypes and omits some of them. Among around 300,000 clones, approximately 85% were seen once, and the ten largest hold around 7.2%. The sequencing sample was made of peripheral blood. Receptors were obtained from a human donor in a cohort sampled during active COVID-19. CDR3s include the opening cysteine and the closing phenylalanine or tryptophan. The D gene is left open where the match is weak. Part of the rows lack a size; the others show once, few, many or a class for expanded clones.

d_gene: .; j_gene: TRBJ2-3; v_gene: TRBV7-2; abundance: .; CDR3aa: CASSLGHTDTQYF; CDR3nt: TGTGCCAGCAGCTTAGGACACACAGATACGCAGTATTTT
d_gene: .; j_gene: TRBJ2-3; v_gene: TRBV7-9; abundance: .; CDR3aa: CASSIGRVTSTDTQYF; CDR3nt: TGTGCCAGCAGCATCGGCCGGGTAACTAGCACAGATACGCAGTATTTT
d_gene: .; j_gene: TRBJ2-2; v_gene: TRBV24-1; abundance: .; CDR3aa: CATSGWQQANTGELFF; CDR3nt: TGTGCCACCAGTGGTTGGCAACAAGCGAACACCGGGGAGCTGTTTTTT
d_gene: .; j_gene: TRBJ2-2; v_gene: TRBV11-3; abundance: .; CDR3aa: CASSLGQIATGELFF; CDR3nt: TGTGCCAGCAGCTTAGGTCAAATTGCGACCGGGGAGCTGTTTTTT
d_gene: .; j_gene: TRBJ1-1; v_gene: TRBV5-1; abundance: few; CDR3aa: CASSLGTETAEAFF; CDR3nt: TGCGCCAGCAGCTTGGGTACAGAGACCGCCGAAGCTTTCTTT
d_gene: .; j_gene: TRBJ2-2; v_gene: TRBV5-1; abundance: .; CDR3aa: CASSLPNRELFF; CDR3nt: TGCGCCAGCAGCTTGCCTAACCGGGAGCTGTTTTTT
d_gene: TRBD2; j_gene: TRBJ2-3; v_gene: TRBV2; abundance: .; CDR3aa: CAGASGDTQYF; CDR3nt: TGTGCCGGGGCTAGCGGAGATACGCAGTATTTT
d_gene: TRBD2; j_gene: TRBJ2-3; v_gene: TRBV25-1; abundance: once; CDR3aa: CALSGGATDTQYF; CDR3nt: TGTGCCCTTTCCGGGGGGGCAACAGATACGCAGTATTTT
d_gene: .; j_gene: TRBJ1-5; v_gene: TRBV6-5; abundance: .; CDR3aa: CASSYGGGTYQPQHF; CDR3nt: TGTGCCAGCAGTTATGGGGGGGGGACCTATCAGCCCCAGCATTTT
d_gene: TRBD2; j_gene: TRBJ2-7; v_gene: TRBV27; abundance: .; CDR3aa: CASSLSAGTSSYEQYF; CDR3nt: TGTGCCAGCAGTTTATCCGCCGGGACTAGTAGCTACGAGCAGTACTTC
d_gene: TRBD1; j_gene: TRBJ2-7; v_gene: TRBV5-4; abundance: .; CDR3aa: CASSSKTGVMYEQYF; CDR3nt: TGTGCCAGCAGCTCTAAGACAGGGGTGATGTACGAGCAGTACTTC
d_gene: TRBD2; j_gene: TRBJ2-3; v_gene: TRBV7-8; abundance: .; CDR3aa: CASSLGGGWRDTQYF; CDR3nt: TGTGCCAGCAGCTTAGGGGGGGGATGGCGTGATACGCAGTATTTT
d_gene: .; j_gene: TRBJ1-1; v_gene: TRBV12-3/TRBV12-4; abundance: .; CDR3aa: CAIHREAFF; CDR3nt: TGTGCCATCCACCGGGAAGCTTTCTTT
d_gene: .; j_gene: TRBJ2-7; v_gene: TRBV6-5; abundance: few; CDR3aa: CASDRGYEQYF; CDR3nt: TGTGCCAGCGATAGGGGCTACGAGCAGTACTTC
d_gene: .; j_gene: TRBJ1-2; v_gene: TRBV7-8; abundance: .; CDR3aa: CASSPGTEAWLHLRFGGQRHGYTF; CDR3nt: .
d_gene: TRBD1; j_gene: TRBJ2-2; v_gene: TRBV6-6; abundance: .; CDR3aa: CASSYSPGGSGELFF; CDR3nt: TGTGCCAGCAGTTACTCGCCAGGGGGCTCCGGGGAGCTGTTTTTT
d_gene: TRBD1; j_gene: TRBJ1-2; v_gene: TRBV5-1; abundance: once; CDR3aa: CASSPGAGGYYGYTF; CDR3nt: TGCGCCAGCAGCCCGGGGGCAGGGGGTTACTATGGCTACACCTTC